This is a list of T cell receptor beta chains from one sample in a study of a mutant IDH1 vaccine in newly diagnosed glioma. This table comes from immunoSEQ multiplex PCR, and its TCRdb copy is limited to in-frame clones, with some not included. The table records over 50,000 clones, over 75% of them present only once. These receptors are not linked to any known antigen. This sample comprised PBMCs, obtained from a glioma patient whose treatment included an IDH1 peptide vaccine. Receptor source: a middle-aged woman with glioma. Some clones in this sample may be carry-over from other donors' samples. CDR3s include the opening cysteine and the closing phenylalanine or tryptophan. A D gene is named only where the DNA matches it firmly. Clone size is given for some rows only: seen once, a few or many times, or a class if the clone is expanded.

V	J	D	size	DNA	CDR3
TRBV2	TRBJ2-5	TRBD1	NA	TGTGCCTCTATACAGGGGACGTACCAAGAGACCCAGTACTTC	CASIQGTYQETQYF
TRBV5-6	TRBJ2-5	TRBD2	NA	TGTGCCAGCACCTTGGGACTAGCTATTTTACCGCAAGAGACCCAGTACTTC	CASTLGLAILPQETQYF
TRBV4-1	TRBJ2-5	NA	NA	TGCGCCAGCAGCCAAGATTCAGAGACCCAGTACTTC	CASSQDSETQYF
TRBV6-5	TRBJ2-5	NA	NA	TGTGCCAGCAGACGCGGGATGGTGGAGACCCAGTACTTC	CASRRGMVETQYF
TRBV19	TRBJ1-1	NA	NA	TGTGCCAGTAGTATAGGGCAGGGGTACACTGAAGCTTTCTTT	CASSIGQGYTEAFF
TRBV9	TRBJ2-6	TRBD1	NA	TGTGCCAGCAGTGTACCGACAGGGGGCTTTAAAGACCTGACTTTC	CASSVPTGGFKDLTF
TRBV19	TRBJ2-1	NA	NA	TGTGCCAGTAGTATTGGGGAGTCCTACAATGAGCAGTTCTTC	CASSIGESYNEQFF
TRBV7-8	TRBJ2-5	TRBD1	few	TGTGCCAGCAGCTTAGAAGGGACAGGGATTCACGAGACCCAGTACTTC	CASSLEGTGIHETQYF
TRBV5-1	TRBJ2-3	NA	NA	TGCGCCAGCAGTTACAGACCTAAGACCCCAGATACGCAGTATTTT	CASSYRPKTPDTQYF
TRBV7-2	TRBJ1-4	NA	once	TGTGCCAGCAGCTCCCGACAGGTCCCCAATGAAAAACTGTTTTTT	CASSSRQVPNEKLFF
TRBV5-1	TRBJ2-7	NA	once	TGCGCCAGCAGCTCGGACCTCCGGGGCTACGAGCAGTACTTC	CASSSDLRGYEQYF
TRBV10-3	TRBJ2-7	NA	NA	TGTGCCATCAGTGAGTCTGGCCAGAGCTCCTACGAGCAGTACTTC	CAISESGQSSYEQYF
TRBV19	TRBJ2-3	NA	NA	TGTGCCAGTAGTATTGGTGGGGGGTCTGGTACGCAGTATTTT	CASSIGGGSGTQYF
TRBV13	TRBJ1-1	TRBD1	NA	TGTGCCAGCAGCTCCTTTCCGGGACAGGGGAACACTGAAGCTTTCTTT	CASSSFPGQGNTEAFF
TRBV21-1	TRBJ1-3	NA	NA	NA	CWAGGNTIYF
TRBV6-5	TRBJ2-6	NA	NA	TGTGCCAGCAGTTTCCTCCAGTTCTCTGGGGCCAACGTCCTGACTTTC	CASSFLQFSGANVLTF
TRBV10-1	TRBJ2-1	TRBD1	NA	TGCGCCAGCAGTCCGGGACAGGCCTACAATGAGCAGTTCTTC	CASSPGQAYNEQFF
TRBV29-1	TRBJ1-1	TRBD1	NA	TGCAGCGCCATGGACAGGGGCAAAACAGCTGAAGCTTTCTTT	CSAMDRGKTAEAFF
TRBV29-1	TRBJ2-1	TRBD1	NA	TGCAGCGCCGAGACAGGGGGCGCGGGGAATGAGCAGTTCTTC	CSAETGGAGNEQFF
TRBV18	TRBJ2-7	NA	NA	TGTGCCAGCTCACCTCGTCAGGGTGGCTCGAACGAGCAGTACTTC	CASSPRQGGSNEQYF
TRBV11-3	TRBJ2-7	NA	NA	TGTGCCAGCAGCTTAAACCCATCCTACGAGCAGTACTTC	CASSLNPSYEQYF
TRBV7-9	TRBJ2-1	TRBD2	once	TGTGCCAGCAGCCCCCGGCGGGGGGACTCCTACAATGAGCAGTTCTTC	CASSPRRGDSYNEQFF
TRBV29-1	TRBJ1-2	NA	few	TGCAGTGGAGGGGACGCTAACTATGGCTACACCTTC	CSGGDANYGYTF
TRBV10-1	TRBJ2-1	NA	NA	TGCGCCAGCAGTGGTGGGGGGATGGGTGAGCAGTTCTTC	CASSGGGMGEQFF